These 7 T cell receptor beta chains were all obtained from the same sample, sequenced in a study of blood T cell repertoires in COVID-19. Generated by immunoSEQ multiplex PCR, the TCRdb table keeps only in-frame clones and is missing some. The table includes 71,000 or so clones, 90% detected once. Specimen: peripheral blood. Receptors were obtained from a young woman with acute or convalescent COVID-19.

The chain has TRBV7-9 and TRBJ2-1, with a possible D match to TRBD2 (7 bases). Germline V gives CDR1 SEHNR, CDR2 FQNEAQ (reference sequence). Trimming pared 5 bases from V and 5 bases from J, leaving 16 bases between. The CDR3 covers 15 residues. The CDR3 coding sequence is TGTGCCAGCAGCCCGAGGGGGGGGGCTCACAATGAGCAGTTCTTC. Translating gives CASSPRGGAHNEQFF.

The rearrangement links TRBV2 to TRBJ1-1; D gene unclear. The V and J ends lost 5 bases and 4 bases respectively, with 17 bases between them. Germline CDR1 SNHLY, CDR2 FYNNEI. The CDR3 length is 15 residues. CDR3 amino acids: CASSPNSGIVTEAFF. In DNA form, the CDR3 reads TGTGCCAGCAGTCCAAACTCGGGGATTGTCACTGAAGCTTTCTTT.

The chain is built from TRBV5-1 and TRBJ1-1, with a possible D match to TRBD1 (5 bases). CDR3 length: 15 amino acids. The germline CDR1 and CDR2 sequences are SGHRS and YFSETQ. With 0 bases removed from V and 0 bases from J, the gap between germline ends came to 9 bases. The chain's CDR3 is CASSLETAMNTEAFF. The CDR3 nucleotides read TGCGCCAGCAGCTTGGAGACAGCCATGAACACTGAAGCTTTCTTT.

The gene calls are TRBV13 and TRBJ1-3; 9 bases align to TRBD1. The ends lost 5 bases at V and 6 bases at J; junction bases unmatched: 11. The CDR3 loop spans 16 amino acids. Looked up from germline, CDR1 is PRHDT and CDR2 is FYEKMQ (reference sequence). The CDR3 DNA reads as TGTGCCAGCAGCGCCGCCGGGACAGGGAGGGCAAACACCATATATTTT. Its protein is CASSAAGTGRANTIYF.

DNA for the CDR3: TGTGCCAGCCAAAACCTCTCCACCGGTTCCCTAGAAGCTTTCTTT. Its translation: CASQNLSTGSLEAFF. V is TRBV19 and J is TRBJ1-1; D gene unclear. Germline V lookup: CDR1 LNHDA, CDR2 SQIVND (reference sequence). This CDR3 has 15 residues. With 9 bases removed from V and 8 bases from J, the gap between germline ends came to 25 bases.

The chain carries TRBV29-1 and TRBJ1-1, with TRBD1 as a possible D gene (6 bases). V gave up 0 bases and J gave up 7 bases, with 45 bases separating them. The germline gives CDR1 SQVTM, CDR2 ANQGSEA. The CDR3 totals 24 residues. CDR3 loop: CSVEDRGRGGPVRPTTFSRREAFF. CDR3 DNA: TGCAGCGTTGAAGATCGAGGCCGTGGGGGCCCAGTGCGACCCACAACTTTTTCACGCCGTGAAGCTTTCTTT.

The chain employs TRBV2 and TRBJ2-3; 11 bases agree with TRBD2. The CDR3 totals 15 residues. J gave up 4 bases and V 2 bases, and 2 bases lay outside the gene matches. Germline V gives CDR1 SNHLY, CDR2 FYNNEI. The CDR3 is CASSELAGGADTQYF. The CDR3 nucleotides are TGTGCCAGCAGTGAACTAGCGGGAGGAGCAGATACGCAGTATTTT.